This T cell receptor (beta chain) was identified during a study of control samples from healthy donors and cancer patients. This CDR3 comprises 13 residues. V was cut by 6 bases and J by 3 bases, with 12 bases left in between. CDR1 MNHEY and CDR2 SMNVEV come from the germline V gene (reference sequence). Sequencing used immunoSEQ multiplex PCR; TCRdb keeps in-frame clones, though not all of them. The sample includes roughly 95,000 clones, just over 90% of them seen just once. This TCR was recovered from a woman younger than 45 in good health. The V gene is TRBV27, the J gene TRBJ2-7, with a weak D call TRBD1 (5 bases). Material: blood. The CDR3 nucleotides read TGTGCCAGCAGACCGACAGAACTCTACGAGCAGTACTTC. Its translation is CASRPTELYEQYF.